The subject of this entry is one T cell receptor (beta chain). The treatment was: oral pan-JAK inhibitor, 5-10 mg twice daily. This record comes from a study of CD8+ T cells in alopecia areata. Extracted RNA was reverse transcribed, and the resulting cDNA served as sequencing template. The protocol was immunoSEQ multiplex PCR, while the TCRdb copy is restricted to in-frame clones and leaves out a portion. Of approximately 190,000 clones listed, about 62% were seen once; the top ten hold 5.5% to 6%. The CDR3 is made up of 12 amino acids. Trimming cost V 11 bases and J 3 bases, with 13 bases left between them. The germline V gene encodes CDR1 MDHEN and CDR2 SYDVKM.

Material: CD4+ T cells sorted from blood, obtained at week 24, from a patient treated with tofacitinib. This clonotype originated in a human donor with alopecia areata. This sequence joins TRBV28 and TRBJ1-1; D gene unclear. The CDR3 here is CASTEADTEAFF. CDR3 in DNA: TGTGCCTCTACTGAAGCGGACACTGAAGCTTTCTTT.